These T cell receptor beta chains were read from a single sample in a study of blood T cell repertoires in COVID-19. TCRdb's table, derived via immunoSEQ multiplex PCR, lists solely in-frame clones and lacks some. The sample includes over 200,000 clones, more than 70% seen only once; the top ten take less than 3.5%. The sample was peripheral blood. The receptors originated from a woman aged 60-75 years with acute or convalescent COVID-19. Each CDR3 is given with its conserved first and last residue. A D gene is named only where the DNA matches it firmly. Clone size, where shown, is once, few, many, or a class for clones that have expanded.

D gene: TRBD1; J gene: TRBJ1-4; V gene: TRBV7-7; clone size: .; CDR3 DNA: TGTGCCAGCAGCCCGACGGGACAGCTTGGGGAAAAACTGTTTTTT; CDR3 protein: CASSPTGQLGEKLFF
D gene: .; J gene: TRBJ1-5; V gene: TRBV18; clone size: few; CDR3 DNA: TGTGCCAGCTCAACTACTCGCCCAAAATATAGCAATCAGCCCCAGCATTTT; CDR3 protein: CASSTTRPKYSNQPQHF
D gene: TRBD1; J gene: TRBJ1-2; V gene: TRBV5-1; clone size: few; CDR3 DNA: TGCGCCAGCAGGTACGCCGGGACAGGTGGGGGCTACACCTTC; CDR3 protein: CASRYAGTGGGYTF
D gene: .; J gene: TRBJ2-1; V gene: TRBV7-9; clone size: .; CDR3 DNA: TGTGCCAGCAGTAAAACGTTAGGCCCACAGGATGAGCAGTTCTTC; CDR3 protein: CASSKTLGPQDEQFF
D gene: TRBD1; J gene: TRBJ2-1; V gene: TRBV20-1; clone size: .; CDR3 DNA: TGCAGTGCGAAGGGACAGGGCAACCTGTTCTTC; CDR3 protein: CSAKGQGNLFF
D gene: TRBD1; J gene: TRBJ2-7; V gene: TRBV6-5; clone size: few; CDR3 DNA: TGTGCCAGCACCCGAGCCGGGACAGAGTACTTC; CDR3 protein: CASTRAGTEYF
D gene: .; J gene: TRBJ2-7; V gene: TRBV5-1; clone size: .; CDR3 DNA: TGCGCCAGCAGCTCCTCCCCACAGGGCCCCTACGAGCAGTACTTC; CDR3 protein: CASSSSPQGPYEQYF
D gene: .; J gene: TRBJ2-1; V gene: TRBV10-1; clone size: .; CDR3 DNA: TGCGCCAGCAGTGATTCAGTCGCTGAGCAGTTCTTC; CDR3 protein: CASSDSVAEQFF
D gene: TRBD1; J gene: TRBJ1-3; V gene: TRBV5-1; clone size: .; CDR3 DNA: TGCGCCAGCAGCGGGGGACAGGGAGATGGAAACACCATATATTTT; CDR3 protein: CASSGGQGDGNTIYF
D gene: .; J gene: TRBJ1-1; V gene: TRBV14; clone size: .; CDR3 DNA: TGTGCCAGCAGAACGAGTATGAACACTGAAGCTTTCTTT; CDR3 protein: CASRTSMNTEAFF
D gene: TRBD1; J gene: TRBJ2-1; V gene: TRBV3-1/TRBV3-2; clone size: .; CDR3 DNA: TGTGCCAGCAGCCACCTGACCCGGGACAGGCGGATCATCCCGAGATACAATGAGCAGTTCTTC; CDR3 protein: CASSHLTRDRRIIPRYNEQFF
D gene: .; J gene: TRBJ1-4; V gene: TRBV28; clone size: .; CDR3 DNA: TGTGCCAGCAGTTTAGGGGGGGCTGGTGAAAAACTGTTTTTT; CDR3 protein: CASSLGGAGEKLFF
D gene: TRBD2; J gene: TRBJ2-1; V gene: TRBV5-1; clone size: once; CDR3 DNA: TGCGCCAGCAGCTCGACTAGCGTCAATGAGCAGTTCTTC; CDR3 protein: CASSSTSVNEQFF
D gene: .; J gene: TRBJ1-4; V gene: TRBV5-5; clone size: .; CDR3 DNA: TGTGCCAGCAGCTTAGTGACAGTGGGCAATGAAAAACTGTTTTTT; CDR3 protein: CASSLVTVGNEKLFF
D gene: .; J gene: TRBJ2-7; V gene: TRBV3-1/TRBV3-2; clone size: .; CDR3 DNA: TGTGCCAGCAGCCAACGGGAAACCTACGAGCAGTACTTC; CDR3 protein: CASSQRETYEQYF
D gene: .; J gene: TRBJ1-3; V gene: TRBV7-9; clone size: .; CDR3 DNA: TGTGCCAGCAGCTTTTTCCAAGGGAGCTCTGGAAACACCATATATTTT; CDR3 protein: CASSFFQGSSGNTIYF
D gene: TRBD1; J gene: TRBJ2-3; V gene: TRBV10-3; clone size: .; CDR3 DNA: TGTGCCATCAGTGAGCCGCGGGGGACAGGGGGCAGAACCCAGTATTTT; CDR3 protein: CAISEPRGTGGRTQYF
D gene: .; J gene: TRBJ1-6; V gene: TRBV7-8; clone size: .; CDR3 DNA: TGTGCCAGCAGCTTACCGGGTAGGGGTTCACCCCTCCACTTT; CDR3 protein: CASSLPGRGSPLHF
D gene: TRBD2; J gene: TRBJ2-1; V gene: TRBV28; clone size: .; CDR3 DNA: TGTGCCAGCAGTCCAACTAGCGGCTCTTCCTACAATGAGCAGTTCTTC; CDR3 protein: CASSPTSGSSYNEQFF
D gene: .; J gene: TRBJ1-1; V gene: TRBV7-2; clone size: few; CDR3 DNA: TGTGCCAGCAGCGCCAGGGTAAACACTGAAGCTTTCTTT; CDR3 protein: CASSARVNTEAFF
D gene: TRBD1; J gene: TRBJ1-6; V gene: TRBV19; clone size: few; CDR3 DNA: TGTGCCAGTAGTCGAGTAGGGGGCGATAATTCACCCCTCCACTTT; CDR3 protein: CASSRVGGDNSPLHF
D gene: .; J gene: TRBJ1-2; V gene: TRBV19; clone size: .; CDR3 DNA: TGTGCCAGTAACCCGACAGGAGTACTCTATGGCTACACCTTC; CDR3 protein: CASNPTGVLYGYTF
D gene: .; J gene: TRBJ2-3; V gene: TRBV5-4; clone size: .; CDR3 DNA: TGTGCCAGCAGCTTCGGGGGTCCAGGGGATACGCAGTATTTT; CDR3 protein: CASSFGGPGDTQYF
D gene: TRBD1; J gene: TRBJ2-7; V gene: TRBV5-1; clone size: .; CDR3 DNA: TGCGCCAGCAGCTCAACAGGACAGGGGGCCCACGAGCAGTACTTC; CDR3 protein: CASSSTGQGAHEQYF
D gene: TRBD1; J gene: TRBJ1-3; V gene: TRBV2; clone size: .; CDR3 DNA: TGTGCCAGCAGTGATGACAGGGGCGCAACGAACACCATATATTTT; CDR3 protein: CASSDDRGATNTIYF
D gene: TRBD1; J gene: TRBJ1-5; V gene: TRBV30; clone size: once; CDR3 DNA: TGTGCCTGGAGTGTAGGGGGCGCGTCCCAGCATTTT; CDR3 protein: CAWSVGGASQHF
D gene: TRBD1; J gene: TRBJ1-2; V gene: TRBV20-1; clone size: .; CDR3 DNA: TGCAGTGCTAGTGAGAGGACAGGCACAAACTATGGCTACACCTTC; CDR3 protein: CSASERTGTNYGYTF
D gene: TRBD1; J gene: TRBJ2-7; V gene: TRBV30; clone size: .; CDR3 DNA: TGTGCCTGGAGTGCACAGGGGAAGGGCGAGCAGTACTTC; CDR3 protein: CAWSAQGKGEQYF
D gene: .; J gene: TRBJ2-1; V gene: TRBV21-1; clone size: .; CDR3 DNA: TGTGCCAGCAGCAAAACGGAGCGGGGAGATGAGCAGTTCTTC; CDR3 protein: CASSKTERGDEQFF
D gene: .; J gene: TRBJ1-2; V gene: TRBV7-2; clone size: .; CDR3 DNA: TGTGCCAGCAGCCTACCCCGGGAGGCTGGGAACTATGGCTACACCTTC; CDR3 protein: CASSLPREAGNYGYTF
D gene: .; J gene: TRBJ1-6; V gene: TRBV19; clone size: .; CDR3 DNA: TGTGCCAGTAGTATGGGCCTTTCAGTCGGGGATTCACCCCTCCACTTT; CDR3 protein: CASSMGLSVGDSPLHF
D gene: .; J gene: TRBJ2-5; V gene: TRBV28; clone size: .; CDR3 DNA: TGTGCCAGCAGCCCGAGGGAGACCCAGTACTTC; CDR3 protein: CASSPRETQYF
D gene: .; J gene: TRBJ1-2; V gene: TRBV6-6; clone size: .; CDR3 DNA: TGTGCCAGCGGGCAGAACGAGGGCTACACCTTC; CDR3 protein: CASGQNEGYTF
D gene: .; J gene: TRBJ2-6; V gene: TRBV30; clone size: .; CDR3 DNA: TGTGCCTGGTCCAGGGGCGGCGGGGCCAACGTCCTGACTTTC; CDR3 protein: CAWSRGGGANVLTF
D gene: .; J gene: TRBJ2-7; V gene: TRBV5-1; clone size: .; CDR3 DNA: TGCGCCAGCCGGGGGCGGACAGGCTCGTACGAGCAGTACTTC; CDR3 protein: CASRGRTGSYEQYF
D gene: .; J gene: TRBJ2-7; V gene: TRBV5-1; clone size: .; CDR3 DNA: TGCGCCAGCAGCTTTGGGCCAGGGGACACCACCTACGAGCAGTACTTC; CDR3 protein: CASSFGPGDTTYEQYF
D gene: TRBD1; J gene: TRBJ1-2; V gene: TRBV19; clone size: .; CDR3 DNA: TGTGCCAGTAGTCAGGCAGGGGGTAACTATGGCTACACCTTC; CDR3 protein: CASSQAGGNYGYTF
D gene: .; J gene: TRBJ1-3; V gene: TRBV6-5; clone size: .; CDR3 DNA: TGTGCCAGCAGTTACACGGGCCCGGCTAGCGGCAACACCATATATTTT; CDR3 protein: CASSYTGPASGNTIYF
D gene: .; J gene: TRBJ2-5; V gene: TRBV19; clone size: .; CDR3 DNA: TGTGCCAGTAGTATCGTGGCAGGGGCACTGGAGACCCAGTACTTC; CDR3 protein: CASSIVAGALETQYF